Described below is a single TCR beta chain sequence and its context. The antigen is unknown. The data were taken from a study of Ad26.COV2.S vaccination and SARS-CoV-2 variants. The wider study: In the study, Ad26.COV2.S was injected intramuscularly once, or twice 56 days apart. Study outcomes and limitations: Recipients of vaccine and of placebo showed similar breadth of their non-spike TCR repertoires.

Stated treatment: roughly 19 received Ad26.COV2.S at low or high dose, single or two shots; roughly 5 received placebo; per-sample allocation not given. It was on day 63 after the first vaccine or placebo injection that samples were taken. An Ad26 vector expressing Wuhan-strain SARS-CoV-2 spike served as the vaccine. Profiling relied on immunoSEQ multiplex PCR, and the TCRdb table lists in-frame clones only, not all of them. Among roughly 350,000 clones listed, around 90% were seen once. The CDR3 consists of 17 residues. V was shortened by 6 bases and J by 0 bases, with 15 bases between the two germline ends. In germline, CDR1 is KGHSH, CDR2 LQKENI.

The chain joins TRBV18 to TRBJ1-6; D is undetermined. The sample consisted of peripheral blood, taken in a trial of Ad26.COV2.S vaccine versus placebo. The sequence derives from a person aged 18 to 65 who received the Ad26.COV2.S COVID-19 vaccine or a placebo. DNA for the CDR3: TGTGCCAGCTCGGAGCAGGTTCTGAGCTCCTATAATTCACCCCTCCACTTT. This encodes CASSEQVLSSYNSPLHF.